The 24 T cell receptor beta chains presented below share a single source sample, sequenced in a study of human T cells and chemical hapten exposure (dated by TCRdb to about 2021). The sample's time point label is to be understood as: patch test 1, 2 weeks after DPC sensitization. In light of the paper, this sample's treatment or condition label describes: therapeutic diphenylcyclopropenone sensitization with weekly scalp DPC. Library preparation used RACE. Sequencing relied on a NextSeq 500. The raw public data were reprocessed by TCRdb itself: fastp quality trimming at Q25, MiXCR clonotype calling, in-frame beta chains only. CDR3 protein sequences are deduplicated, and each keeps its most common genes and DNA. Here the sample has roughly 200,000 distinct CDR3 sequences; 20% to 25% occur a single time. Of the sample, under 7.5% is held by the ten largest clones. The sample consisted of whole blood, taken in connection with sensitization to the hapten diphenylcyclopropenone (DPC). The receptors derive from a woman in her fifties or sixties with alopecia areata. Some clones in this sample may be carry-over from other donors' samples.

This clonotype was picked up a small number of times. The gene calls are TRBV14 and TRBJ2-1; the match to TRBD2 covers 10 bases. J lost 2 bases, V lost 3 bases, and 4 bases had no gene match. The CDR3 runs to 16 residues. CDR1 and CDR2 (germline): SGHDN, FVKESK. CDR3 sequence reads: CASSQSGRVTYNEQFF. DNA of the CDR3: TGTGCCAGCAGCCAGAGCGGGAGGGTGACCTACAATGAGCAGTTCTTC.

This clonotype showed up just a few times. The chain links TRBV10-3 to TRBJ2-7; D remains ambiguous. The length of the CDR3 is 14 residues. The germline gives CDR1 ENHRY, CDR2 SYGVKD. V was pared by 4 bases and J by 0 bases, with 10 bases between. CDR3 loop: CAISVGGDSYEQYF. DNA for the CDR3: TGTGCCATCAGTGTGGGTGGGGACTCCTACGAGCAGTACTTC.

The rearrangement links TRBV19 to TRBJ2-1, with D unclear. The V gene's germline CDR1 is LNHDA and CDR2 SQIVND (reference sequence). The length of the CDR3 is 18 residues. Between the trimmed V and J ends, which lost 4 bases and 0 bases, there was a span of 19 bases. CDR3: CASSTSVNRFSSYNEQFF. As DNA, the CDR3 is TGTGCCAGTAGTACAAGCGTAAATCGTTTTAGCTCCTACAATGAGCAGTTCTTC.

This clonotype was counted between two and nine times. The J gene is TRBJ2-1, the V gene TRBV4-1; 9 nucleotides agree with TRBD1. The CDR3 runs to 18 residues. V shed 4 bases, J shed 1 base, and the junction held 11 bases outside the gene matches. The germline V gene has CDR1 MGHRA and CDR2 YSYEKL. The CDR3 DNA reads TGCGCCAGCAGCCCTCACCCCCCGGGGACAGGGTCCTACAATGAGCAGTTCTTC. Protein product: CASSPHPPGTGSYNEQFF.

The rearrangement uses TRBV5-5 and TRBJ1-4; D is perhaps TRBD1 (5 bases). The CDR3 length is 15 residues. Germline-derived CDR1 and CDR2 are SGHKS and YYEKEE (reference sequence). Deletions cut 2 bases from V and 7 bases from J, with 15 bases between. CDR3 protein: CASSFLEGTGEKLFF. The CDR3, as DNA: TGTGCCAGCAGCTTTCTCGAGGGGACGGGTGAAAAACTGTTTTTT.

This clonotype was found a few times. This chain connects TRBV25-1 to TRBJ2-1; D assignment may be TRBD1 or TRBD2 (7 bases each). V lost 3 bases and J 8 bases, leaving 17 bases between the germline ends. Germline CDR1 and CDR2: MGHDK and SYGVNS. This CDR3 spans 15 amino acids. In DNA form, the CDR3 reads TGTGCCAGCAGTGATCTAGTGACAGGGAGGGATGAGCAGTTCTTC. Protein: CASSDLVTGRDEQFF. Complete variable domain (other parts from reference TRBV25-1 and TRBJ2-1): EADIYQTPRYLVIGTGKKITLECSQTMGHDKMYWYQQDPGMELHLIHYSYGVNSTEKGDLSSESTVSRIRTEHFPLTLESARPSHTSQYLCASSDLVTGRDEQFFGPGTRLTVL.

V gene TRBV7-6 combines with J gene TRBJ2-7; perhaps TRBD2 as D (5 bases). This CDR3 contains 15 residues. V lost 4 bases to trimming and J lost 0 bases, with 13 bases between them. CDR1 is SGHVS and CDR2 is FNYEAQ in the germline V gene. The CDR3, as DNA: TGTGCCAGCAGCTCGGGGTCATTCGGCTCCTACGAGCAGTACTTC. This encodes CASSSGSFGSYEQYF. Filled out from reference TRBV7-6 and TRBJ2-7, the complete variable domain reads GAGVSQSPRYKVTKRGQDVALRCDPISGHVSLYWYRQALGQGPEFLTYFNYEAQQDKSGLPNDRFSAERPEGSISTLTIQRTEQRDSAMYRCASSSGSFGSYEQYFGPGTRLTVT.

A few counts support this clonotype. The V and J genes are TRBV7-6 and TRBJ1-2; no clear D. The CDR3 has 14 residues. V was cut by 5 bases and J by 2 bases, with 12 bases left in between. The germline V gene has CDR1 SGHVS and CDR2 FNYEAQ. The chain's CDR3 is CASSPSAANYGYTF. The CDR3 nucleotides are TGTGCCAGCAGCCCATCTGCGGCAAACTATGGCTACACCTTC.

This clonotype was detected only a few times. This rearrangement joins TRBV29-1 to TRBJ1-3; 7 nucleotides line up with TRBD1. Per germline, CDR1 SQVTM and CDR2 ANQGSEA. Trimming took 7 bases from V and 4 from J; bases not matched to a gene: 13. The CDR3 extends over 15 amino acids. CDR3 loop: CSASYQGGVGNTIYF. The CDR3 nucleotides are TGCAGCGCCAGTTATCAGGGGGGAGTCGGAAACACCATATATTTT.

DNA of the CDR3: TGTGCCAGCAGTTTAGAGGGACTAGCTGGTAATGAGCAGTTCTTC. It encodes CASSLEGLAGNEQFF. This chain links TRBV12-3 or TRBV12-4 with TRBJ2-1; the match to TRBD2 covers 9 bases. V was pared by 1 base and J by 7 bases, with 5 bases of the junction left unmatched. There are 15 residues in the CDR3.

CDR3 bases: TGCAGTGCTCCCTGGGGTGGGGGGGTTGATCAGCCCCAGCATTTT. Residues: CSAPWGGGVDQPQHF. The rearrangement uses TRBV20-1 and TRBJ1-5; a weak D match, TRBD1 (5 bases). V lost 5 bases and J lost 5, with 19 bases in between. Germline CDR1 reads DFQATT; CDR2 reads SNEGSKA (reference sequence). The CDR3 has 15 amino acids.

The V and J genes are TRBV7-2 and TRBJ2-1; 11 bases agree with TRBD2. Germline CDR1 is SGHTA and CDR2 is FQGNSA. The CDR3 is 16 amino acids. The V gene end was trimmed by 5 bases and the J gene end by 3 bases; junction bases not matched to a gene: 6. The CDR3 sequence: CASSPRLAGYYNEQFF. CDR3 coding DNA: TGTGCCAGCAGCCCCAGACTAGCGGGGTACTACAATGAGCAGTTCTTC.

The chain has TRBV5-1 and TRBJ1-3; D gene ambiguous. In germline, CDR1 is SGHRS, CDR2 YFSETQ. Trimming left V 1 base short and J 0 bases short, with 5 bases between. CDR3 length equals 14 residues. CDR3 DNA: TGCGCCAGCAGCTTGTCTCTCTCTGGAAACACCATATATTTT. Amino acid sequence: CASSLSLSGNTIYF.

This clonotype was seen only a few times. This chain uses TRBV20-1 with TRBJ1-5; D possibly corresponds to TRBD1 (5 bases). The CDR3 is 15 amino acids. From germline, CDR1 is DFQATT and CDR2 SNEGSKA (reference sequence). Trimming removed 3 bases from V and 3 bases from J, with 15 bases in between. The CDR3 coding sequence is TGCAGTGCTAGCGTTGTAGGAGGGACCAATCAGCCCCAGCATTTT. Translation gives CSASVVGGTNQPQHF.

This clonotype was found a few times. This sequence joins TRBV20-1 and TRBJ1-3; 8 positions match TRBD1. CDR3 size: 15 residues. The trim removed 4 bases at V and 3 bases at J, leaving 8 bases unmatched. Germline V CDR1 and CDR2: DFQATT, SNEGSKA (reference sequence). CDR3 region: CSATSGGAYGNTIYF. The CDR3 DNA sequence: TGCAGTGCTACATCAGGGGGCGCTTATGGAAACACCATATATTTT.

The table lists this clonotype with a few counts. The J gene is TRBJ1-5, the V gene TRBV6-1; D remains ambiguous. This CDR3 is 15 amino acids long. V lost 2 bases and J lost 6, with 14 bases in between. Looked up from germline, CDR1 is MNHNS and CDR2 is SASEGT. CDR3 coding DNA: TGTGCCAGCAGTGAAAGGTTCGGTAAGACTCAGCCCCAGCATTTT. Protein product: CASSERFGKTQPQHF.

This clonotype came up a few times. The CDR3 region has the DNA TGTGCCAGCAGTTACTCCAGGGCGGGGAACACTGAAGCTTTCTTT. Translation gives CASSYSRAGNTEAFF. The genes are TRBV6-2 or TRBV6-3 and TRBJ1-1; TRBD1 might be the D (5 bases). V lost 0 bases and J 1 base, leaving 9 bases between the germline ends. Germline assignment: CDR1 MNHEY and CDR2 SVGEGT. The CDR3 runs to 15 residues.

This clonotype came up a few times. This sequence joins TRBV20-1 and TRBJ2-5; 10 bases align to TRBD1. Germline assignment: CDR1 DFQATT and CDR2 SNEGSKA (reference sequence). V was clipped by 6 bases and J by 2 bases; unmatched bases: 9. The CDR3 sequence is 15 residues long. The CDR3, as DNA: TGCAGTGCCCCCGGACAGGGGGTTTGGCAAGAGACCCAGTACTTC. This gives the protein CSAPGQGVWQETQYF.

The rearrangement links TRBV13 to TRBJ2-1; TRBD2 agrees at 7 bases. There are 16 residues in the CDR3. Germline assignment: CDR1 PRHDT and CDR2 FYEKMQ (reference sequence). Losses at the gene ends were 4 bases for V and 10 bases for J; bases not matched to a gene: 16. In nucleotides, the CDR3 is TGTGCCAGCAGCTCTCTTCTAGCGGAGCAACCAATCGAGCAGTTCTTC. Translation gives CASSSLLAEQPIEQFF.

This clonotype was seen repeatedly, ten times or more. The chain has TRBV7-9 and TRBJ2-5, with a possible D match to TRBD2 (6 bases). The V and J ends lost 4 bases and 1 base respectively, with 10 bases between them. Germline V lookup: CDR1 SEHNR, CDR2 FQNEAQ (reference sequence). This CDR3 has 14 amino acids. CDR3: CASSSPGAQETQYF. DNA of the CDR3: TGTGCCAGCAGCTCGCCGGGAGCCCAAGAGACCCAGTACTTC.

The rearrangement links TRBV19 to TRBJ2-7; 13 bases fit TRBD2. The CDR3 has 15 amino acids. V dropped 4 bases and J dropped 7; count of bases not matched to a gene: 7. CDR1 and CDR2 from the germline V gene are LNHDA and SQIVND (reference sequence). This CDR3 reads CASSSGLAGVGEQYF. CDR3 bases: TGTGCCAGTAGTAGCGGACTAGCGGGAGTAGGGGAGCAGTACTTC. Looking up the rest from reference TRBV19 and TRBJ2-7 gives the full variable domain: DGGITQSPKYLFRKEGQNVTLSCEQNLNHDAMYWYRQDPGQGLRLIYYSQIVNDFQKGDIAEGYSVSREKKESFPLTVTSAQKNPTAFYLCASSSGLAGVGEQYFGPGTRLTVT.

This clonotype was observed a few times. The CDR3 sequence is CASSFGGGSSYEQYF. The CDR3 nucleotides read TGTGCCAGCAGCTTCGGGGGCGGGAGCTCCTACGAGCAGTACTTC. The chain links TRBV7-9 to TRBJ2-7; a possible D gene is TRBD2 (7 bases). Germline loops: CDR1 SEHNR, CDR2 FQNEAQ (reference sequence). The CDR3 is 15 residues long. V was shortened by 3 bases and J by 0 bases, with 12 bases between the two germline ends.

This clonotype was found a few times. The CDR3 coding sequence is TGCAGCGTTGGGGATAGCACAGATACGCAGTATTTT. This codes for CSVGDSTDTQYF. This chain uses TRBV29-1 with TRBJ2-3; D gene uncertain. Germline V gene data show CDR1 as SQVTM and CDR2 as ANQGSEA. CDR3 size: 12 residues. The V end was cut by 4 bases, the J end by 0 bases, with 5 bases between.

The rearrangement links TRBV20-1 to TRBJ1-4, with TRBD1 matching 11 bases. CDR3 size: 16 residues. The germline V gene encodes CDR1 DFQATT and CDR2 SNEGSKA (reference sequence). Trimming took 3 bases from V and 8 from J; bases not matched to a gene: 11. The chain's CDR3 is CSASRDRGKVEEKLFF. The CDR3 nucleotides read TGCAGTGCTAGCCGGGACAGGGGGAAGGTGGAAGAAAAACTGTTTTTT.